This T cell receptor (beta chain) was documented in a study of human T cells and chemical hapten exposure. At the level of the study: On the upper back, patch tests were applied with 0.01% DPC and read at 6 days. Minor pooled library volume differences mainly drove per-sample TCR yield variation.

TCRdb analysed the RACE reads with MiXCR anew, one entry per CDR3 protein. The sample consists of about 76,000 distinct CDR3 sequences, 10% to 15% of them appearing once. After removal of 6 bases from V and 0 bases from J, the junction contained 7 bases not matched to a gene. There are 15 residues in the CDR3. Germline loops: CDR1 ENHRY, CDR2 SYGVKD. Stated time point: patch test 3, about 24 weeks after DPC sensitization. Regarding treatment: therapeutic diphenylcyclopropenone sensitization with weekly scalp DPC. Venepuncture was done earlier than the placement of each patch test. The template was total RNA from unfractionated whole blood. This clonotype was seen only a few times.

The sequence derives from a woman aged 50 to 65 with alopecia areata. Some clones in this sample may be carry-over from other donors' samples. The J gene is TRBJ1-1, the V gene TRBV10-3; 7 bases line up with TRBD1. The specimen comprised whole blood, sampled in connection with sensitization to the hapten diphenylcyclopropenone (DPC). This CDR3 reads CAIRMNRGMNTEAFF. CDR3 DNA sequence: TGTGCCATCAGGATGAACAGGGGCATGAACACTGAAGCTTTCTTT.